Below are 3 T cell receptor beta chains sequenced from a single sample in a study of CD8 T cells in Susac syndrome. Reverse transcription of roughly 0.5 to 1 ug RNA was carried out with random hexamers. Each CDR3 protein gets one entry after TCRdb re-called the immunoSEQ multiplex PCR reads with MiXCR. The table lists about 430,000 distinct CDR3 sequences, roughly 85% of them singletons. Sequencing was done on a sample of CD8+ T cells from PBMCs. These receptors were collected from a human donor with multiple sclerosis.

The chain combines TRBV9 with TRBJ2-1, with D possibly matching TRBD1 (5 bases). The CDR3 totals 15 residues. Germline CDR1 and CDR2: SGDLS and YYNGEE. Trimming removed 4 bases at V and 3 bases at J, with 14 bases between. CDR3 in amino acids: CASSTWTDNYNEQFF. The CDR3 DNA reads as TGTGCCAGCAGCACCTGGACGGACAACTACAATGAGCAGTTCTTC.

The V gene is TRBV10-3, the J gene TRBJ1-4; no firm D call. V lost 5 bases, J lost 0 bases, and 10 bases lay in between. In germline, CDR1 is ENHRY, CDR2 SYGVKD. This CDR3 has 15 residues. CDR3 sequence: CAISSTKATNEKLFF. The CDR3 DNA reads as TGTGCCATCAGTTCCACAAAAGCAACTAATGAAAAACTGTTTTTT.

This clonotype was recorded a few times. The J gene is TRBJ1-5, the V gene TRBV6-2 or TRBV6-3, with TRBD1 as a possible D gene (6 bases). Trimming stripped 0 bases from V and 5 bases from J, with 11 bases between. This CDR3 is 15 amino acids long. CDR1 and CDR2 from the germline V gene are MNHEY and SVGEGT. CDR3 DNA sequence: TGTGCCAGCAGTTACTCGTCAGGGGAGGATCAGCCCCAGCATTTT. Translation gives CASSYSSGEDQPQHF.